This T cell receptor beta chain came from a study of OX40 agonist ivuxolimab in advanced cancers. Profiling relied on immunoSEQ multiplex PCR, and the TCRdb table lists in-frame clones only, not all of them. The sample carries around 70,000 clones, 81% recorded once. Germline V gene lookup returns CDR1 SEHNR and CDR2 FQNEAQ (reference sequence). Trimming at V came to 4 bases and at J to 7 bases, leaving 9 bases not matched to a gene. This CDR3 is 16 amino acids long. This clonotype was obtained from an adult with an advanced solid tumor such as melanoma, head and neck, liver or kidney cancer. The chain links TRBV7-9 to TRBJ2-1, with 11 bases lining up with TRBD1. This specimen consisted of CD4+ or CD8+ T cells sorted from blood, obtained in a trial of the OX40 agonist ivuxolimab. The CDR3 protein is CASSSIRDRGTNEQFF. The CDR3 nucleotides read TGTGCCAGCAGCTCCATTCGGGACAGGGGGACGAATGAGCAGTTCTTC. The whole variable domain, remainder taken from reference TRBV7-9 and TRBJ2-1, is DTGVSQNPRHKITKRGQNVTFRCDPISEHNRLYWYRQTLGQGPEFLTYFQNEAQLEKSRLLSDRFSAERPKGSFSTLEIQRTEQGDSAMYLCASSSIRDRGTNEQFFGPGTRLTVL.